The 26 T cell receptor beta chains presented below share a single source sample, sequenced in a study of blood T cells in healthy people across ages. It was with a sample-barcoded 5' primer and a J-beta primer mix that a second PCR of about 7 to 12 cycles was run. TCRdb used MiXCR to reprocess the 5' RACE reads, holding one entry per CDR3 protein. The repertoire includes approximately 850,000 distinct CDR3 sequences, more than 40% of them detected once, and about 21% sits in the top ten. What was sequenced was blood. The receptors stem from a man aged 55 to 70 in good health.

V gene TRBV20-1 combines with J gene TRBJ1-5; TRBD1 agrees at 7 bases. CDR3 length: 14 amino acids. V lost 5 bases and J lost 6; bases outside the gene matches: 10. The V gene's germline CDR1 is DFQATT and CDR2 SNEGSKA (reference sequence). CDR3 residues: CSADNGQVGQPQHF. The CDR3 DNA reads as TGCAGTGCTGACAACGGACAGGTGGGTCAGCCCCAGCATTTT.

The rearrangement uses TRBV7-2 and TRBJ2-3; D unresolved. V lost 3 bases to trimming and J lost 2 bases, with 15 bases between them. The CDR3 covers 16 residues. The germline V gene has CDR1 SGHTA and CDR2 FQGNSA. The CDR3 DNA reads TGTGCCAGCAGCTTTAGGTACACCCAATTCACAGATACGCAGTATTTT. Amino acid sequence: CASSFRYTQFTDTQYF.

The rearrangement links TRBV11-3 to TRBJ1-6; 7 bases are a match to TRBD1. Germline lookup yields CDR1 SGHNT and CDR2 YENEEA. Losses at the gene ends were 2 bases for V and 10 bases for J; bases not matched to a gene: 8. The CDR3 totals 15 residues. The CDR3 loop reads CASSLQGDLNSPLHF. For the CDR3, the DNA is TGTGCCAGCAGCTTACAGGGGGACCTAAACTCACCCCTCCACTTT.

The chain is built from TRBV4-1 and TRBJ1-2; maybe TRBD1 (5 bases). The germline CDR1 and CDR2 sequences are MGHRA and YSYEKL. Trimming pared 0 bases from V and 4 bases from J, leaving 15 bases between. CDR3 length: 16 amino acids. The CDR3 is CASSQDPRDAAYGYTF. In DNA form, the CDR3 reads TGCGCCAGCAGCCAAGATCCCCGGGACGCCGCCTATGGCTACACCTTC.

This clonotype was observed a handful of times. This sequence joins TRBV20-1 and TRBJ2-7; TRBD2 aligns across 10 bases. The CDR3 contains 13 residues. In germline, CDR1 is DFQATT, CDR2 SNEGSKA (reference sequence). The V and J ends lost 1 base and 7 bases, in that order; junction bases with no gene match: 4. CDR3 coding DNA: TGCAGTGCTAGAGTCCTACTAGCGGGGGAGCAGTACTTC. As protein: CSARVLLAGEQYF.

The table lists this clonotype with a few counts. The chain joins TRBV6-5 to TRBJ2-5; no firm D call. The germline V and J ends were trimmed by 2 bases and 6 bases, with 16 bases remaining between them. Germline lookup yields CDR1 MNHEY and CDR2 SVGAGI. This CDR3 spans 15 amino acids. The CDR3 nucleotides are TGTGCCAGCAGTTACGCAGTAGCAAGGCCGCAGACCCAGTACTTC. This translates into CASSYAVARPQTQYF.

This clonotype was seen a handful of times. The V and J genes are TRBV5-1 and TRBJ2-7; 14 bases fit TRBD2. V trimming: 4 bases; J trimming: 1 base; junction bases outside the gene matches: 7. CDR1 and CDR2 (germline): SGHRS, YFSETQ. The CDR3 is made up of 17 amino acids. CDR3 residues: CASSGGLAGVSSYEQYF. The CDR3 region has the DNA TGCGCCAGCAGCGGGGGACTAGCGGGGGTTTCGTCCTACGAGCAGTACTTC.

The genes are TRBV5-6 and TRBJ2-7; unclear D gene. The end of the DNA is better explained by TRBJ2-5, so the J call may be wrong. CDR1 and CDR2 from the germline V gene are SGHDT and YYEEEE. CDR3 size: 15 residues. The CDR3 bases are TGTGCCAGCAGCTTGGGCTCGGCAGGCAGGAAGACCCAGTACTTC. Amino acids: CASSLGSAGRKTQYF.

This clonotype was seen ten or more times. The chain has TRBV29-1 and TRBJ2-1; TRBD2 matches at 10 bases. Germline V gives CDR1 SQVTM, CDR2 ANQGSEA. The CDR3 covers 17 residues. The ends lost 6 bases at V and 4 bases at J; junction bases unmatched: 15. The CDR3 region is CSVQRLAGADRYNEQFF. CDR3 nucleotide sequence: TGCAGCGTACAACGGCTAGCGGGGGCCGACCGGTACAATGAGCAGTTCTTC.

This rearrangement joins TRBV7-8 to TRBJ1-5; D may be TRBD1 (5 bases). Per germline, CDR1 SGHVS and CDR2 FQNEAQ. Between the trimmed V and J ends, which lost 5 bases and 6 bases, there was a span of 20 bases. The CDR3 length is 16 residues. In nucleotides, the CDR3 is TGTGCCAGCAGCACCGGATCAGGCGGGGGGGGTCAGCCCCAGCATTTT. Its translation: CASSTGSGGGGQPQHF.

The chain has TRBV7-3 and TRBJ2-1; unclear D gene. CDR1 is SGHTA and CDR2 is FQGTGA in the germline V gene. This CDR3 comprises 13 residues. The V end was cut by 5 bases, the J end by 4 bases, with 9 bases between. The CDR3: CASSHGRYNEQFF. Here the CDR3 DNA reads TGTGCCAGCAGCCACGGGCGTTACAATGAGCAGTTCTTC.

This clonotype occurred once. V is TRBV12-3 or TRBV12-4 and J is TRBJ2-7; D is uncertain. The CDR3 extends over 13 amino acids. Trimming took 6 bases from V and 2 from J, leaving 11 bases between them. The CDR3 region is CASRDPYTYEQYF. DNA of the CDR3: TGTGCCAGCAGGGACCCCTATACCTACGAGCAGTACTTC.

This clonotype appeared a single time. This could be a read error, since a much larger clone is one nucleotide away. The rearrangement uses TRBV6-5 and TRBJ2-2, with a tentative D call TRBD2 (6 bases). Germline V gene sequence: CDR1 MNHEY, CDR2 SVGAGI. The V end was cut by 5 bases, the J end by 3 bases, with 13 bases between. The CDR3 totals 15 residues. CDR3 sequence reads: CASSARTTYTGELFF. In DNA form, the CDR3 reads TGTGCCAGCAGTGCCAGGACTACGTACACCGGGGAGCTGTTTTTT.

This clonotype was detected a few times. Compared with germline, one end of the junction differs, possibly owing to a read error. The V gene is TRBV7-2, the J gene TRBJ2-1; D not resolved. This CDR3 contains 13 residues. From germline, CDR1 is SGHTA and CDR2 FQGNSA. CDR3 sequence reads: CASSVGPDKEQFF. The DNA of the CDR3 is TGTGCCAGCAGCGTAGGGCCCGACAAAGAGCAGTTCTTC.

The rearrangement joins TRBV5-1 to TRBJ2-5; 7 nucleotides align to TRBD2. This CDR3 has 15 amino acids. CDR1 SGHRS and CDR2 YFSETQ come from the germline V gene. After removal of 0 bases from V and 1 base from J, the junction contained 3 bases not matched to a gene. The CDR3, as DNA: TGCGCCAGCAGCTTGGTGCCTAGCGGCCAAGAGACCCAGTACTTC. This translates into CASSLVPSGQETQYF. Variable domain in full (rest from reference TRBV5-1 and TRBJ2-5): KAGVTQTPRYLIKTRGQQVTLSCSPISGHRSVSWYQQTPGQGLQFLFEYFSETQRNKGNFPGRFSGRQFSNSRSEMNVSTLELGDSALYLCASSLVPSGQETQYFGPGTRLLVL.

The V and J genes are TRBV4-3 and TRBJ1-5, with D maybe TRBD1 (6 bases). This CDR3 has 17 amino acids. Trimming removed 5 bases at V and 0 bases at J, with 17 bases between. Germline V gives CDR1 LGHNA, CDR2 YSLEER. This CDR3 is CASSLGQRKYSNQPQHF. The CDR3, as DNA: TGCGCCAGCAGCTTAGGACAGAGAAAATATAGCAATCAGCCCCAGCATTTT.

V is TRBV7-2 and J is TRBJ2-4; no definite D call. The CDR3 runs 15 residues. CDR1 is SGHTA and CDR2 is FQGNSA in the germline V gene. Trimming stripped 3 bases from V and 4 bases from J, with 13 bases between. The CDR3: CASSFGGQAKNIQYF. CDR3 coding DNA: TGTGCCAGCAGCTTCGGCGGCCAGGCAAAAAACATTCAGTACTTC.

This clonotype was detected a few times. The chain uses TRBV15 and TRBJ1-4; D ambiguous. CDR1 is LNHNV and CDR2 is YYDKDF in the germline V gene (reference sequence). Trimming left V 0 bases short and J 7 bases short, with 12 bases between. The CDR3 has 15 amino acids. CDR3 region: CATSRDLGEGEKLFF. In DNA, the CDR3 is TGTGCCACCAGCAGAGACCTGGGAGAGGGTGAAAAACTGTTTTTT.

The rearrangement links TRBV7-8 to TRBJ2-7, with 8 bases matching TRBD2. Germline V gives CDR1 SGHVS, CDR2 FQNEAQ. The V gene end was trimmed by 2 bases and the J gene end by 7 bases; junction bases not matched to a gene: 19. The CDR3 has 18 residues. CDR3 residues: CASSLMRRGGGSYNEQYF. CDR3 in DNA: TGTGCCAGCAGCTTAATGCGCAGGGGCGGGGGGTCCTACAATGAGCAGTACTTC.

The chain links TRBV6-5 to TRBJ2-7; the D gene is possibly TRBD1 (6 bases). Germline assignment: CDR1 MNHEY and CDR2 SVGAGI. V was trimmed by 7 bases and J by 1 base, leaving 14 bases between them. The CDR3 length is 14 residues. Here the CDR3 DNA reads TGTGCCAGCATGTTCGACAGGTTTTCCTACGAGCAGTACTTC. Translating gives CASMFDRFSYEQYF.

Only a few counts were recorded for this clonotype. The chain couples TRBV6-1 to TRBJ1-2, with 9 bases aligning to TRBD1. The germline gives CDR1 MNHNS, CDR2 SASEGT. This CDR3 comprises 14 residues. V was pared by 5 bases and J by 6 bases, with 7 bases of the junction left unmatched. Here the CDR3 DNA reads TGTGCCAGCAGTTCCGGGACAGGGTCTAATGGCTACACCTTC. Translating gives CASSSGTGSNGYTF.

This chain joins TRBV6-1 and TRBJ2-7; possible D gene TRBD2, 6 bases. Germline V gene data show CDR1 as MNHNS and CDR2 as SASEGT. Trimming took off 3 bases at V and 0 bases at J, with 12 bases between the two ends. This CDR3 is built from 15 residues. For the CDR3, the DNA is TGTGCCAGCAGTGACCAGGACGGGAGCTCCTACGAGCAGTACTTC. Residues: CASSDQDGSSYEQYF.

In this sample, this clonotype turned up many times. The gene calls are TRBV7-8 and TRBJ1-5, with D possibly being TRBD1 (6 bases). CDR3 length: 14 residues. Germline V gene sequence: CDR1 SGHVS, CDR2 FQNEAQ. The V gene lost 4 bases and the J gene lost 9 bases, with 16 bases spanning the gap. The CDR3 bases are TGTGCCAGCAGCTCCAGGACAGACATAGGGCCCCAGCATTTT. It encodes CASSSRTDIGPQHF.

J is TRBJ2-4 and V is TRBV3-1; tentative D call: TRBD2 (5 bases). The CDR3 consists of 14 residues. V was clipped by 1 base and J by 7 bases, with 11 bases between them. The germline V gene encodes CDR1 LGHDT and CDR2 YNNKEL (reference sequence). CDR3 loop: CASSQGLPGNIQYF. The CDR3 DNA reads TGTGCCAGCAGCCAAGGTTTGCCGGGGAACATTCAGTACTTC.

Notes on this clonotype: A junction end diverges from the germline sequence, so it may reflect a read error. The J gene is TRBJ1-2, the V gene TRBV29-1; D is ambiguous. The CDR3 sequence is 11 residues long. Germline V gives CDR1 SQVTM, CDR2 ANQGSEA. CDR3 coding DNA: TGCAGCGCCGAAAGGAACTCTGGCTACACCTTC. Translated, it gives CSAERNSGYTF.

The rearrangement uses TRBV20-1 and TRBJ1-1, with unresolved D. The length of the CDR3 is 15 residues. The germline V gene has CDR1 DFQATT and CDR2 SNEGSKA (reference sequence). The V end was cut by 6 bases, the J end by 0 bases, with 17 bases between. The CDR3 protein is CSATATSNMNTEAFF. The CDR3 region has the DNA TGCAGTGCAACAGCAACTTCAAACATGAACACTGAAGCTTTCTTT.